This is a list of T cell receptor beta chains from one sample in a study of PD-L1 blockade in urothelial cancer. Sequencing was performed with immunoSEQ multiplex PCR; in TCRdb, only in-frame clones are kept and a portion is missing. Of about 40,000 clones listed, about 86% were seen once; the top ten hold over 20%. The material was PBMCs, obtained around atezolizumab (anti-PD-L1) treatment. The receptor set was obtained from a man aged 55 to 69 with urothelial cancer. Each CDR3 is given with its conserved first and last residue. Each record gives: V gene, J gene, D gene, clone size, CDR3 protein, CDR3 DNA. The D gene is left open where the match is weak. Clone size is shown for a subset of rows, as once, few, many or a class of expanded clone.

v_call: TRBV19; j_call: TRBJ1-5; d_call: TRBD1; clone_size: -; cdr3_aa: CASSTPTGGFDQPQHF; cdr3_nt: TGTGCCAGTAGCACACCTACAGGGGGCTTCGACCAGCCCCAGCATTTT
v_call: TRBV5-1; j_call: TRBJ1-1; d_call: -; clone_size: -; cdr3_aa: CASSWALNTEAFF; cdr3_nt: TGCGCCAGCAGCTGGGCCCTGAACACTGAAGCTTTCTTT
v_call: TRBV6-1; j_call: TRBJ1-1; d_call: TRBD1; clone_size: -; cdr3_aa: CASSAGTENTEAFF; cdr3_nt: TGTGCCAGCAGCGCCGGGACAGAGAACACTGAAGCTTTCTTT
v_call: TRBV30; j_call: TRBJ1-3; d_call: TRBD1; clone_size: -; cdr3_aa: CAHKRQGSGNTIYF; cdr3_nt: TGTGCCCATAAAAGACAGGGCTCTGGAAACACCATATATTTT
v_call: TRBV15; j_call: TRBJ2-5; d_call: -; clone_size: -; cdr3_aa: CATSRDPGPQETQYF; cdr3_nt: TGTGCCACCAGCAGAGATCCGGGTCCCCAAGAGACCCAGTACTTC
v_call: TRBV2; j_call: TRBJ2-5; d_call: TRBD2; clone_size: -; cdr3_aa: CASRVTSVVETQYF; cdr3_nt: TGTGCCAGCAGGGTGACTAGCGTGGTGGAGACCCAGTACTTC
v_call: TRBV11-1; j_call: TRBJ1-6; d_call: -; clone_size: -; cdr3_aa: CASSIQVNSPLHF; cdr3_nt: TGTGCCAGCAGCATACAAGTAAATTCACCCCTCCACTTT
v_call: TRBV6-1; j_call: TRBJ2-3; d_call: TRBD1; clone_size: few; cdr3_aa: CASRARQGADTQYF; cdr3_nt: TGTGCCAGCAGAGCAAGACAGGGGGCAGATACGCAGTATTTT
v_call: TRBV7-9; j_call: TRBJ1-2; d_call: TRBD1; clone_size: -; cdr3_aa: CASSLGQGVTYGYTF; cdr3_nt: TGTGCCAGCAGCTTAGGACAGGGGGTTACCTATGGCTACACCTTC
v_call: TRBV2; j_call: TRBJ2-2; d_call: -; clone_size: -; cdr3_aa: CASTPDTGELFF; cdr3_nt: TGTGCCAGCACACCAGACACCGGGGAGCTGTTTTTT
v_call: TRBV7-9; j_call: TRBJ2-7; d_call: TRBD1; clone_size: -; cdr3_aa: CASIRGTGEGEQYF; cdr3_nt: TGTGCCAGCATCCGAGGGACAGGGGAAGGCGAGCAGTACTTC
v_call: TRBV18; j_call: TRBJ2-7; d_call: TRBD2; clone_size: -; cdr3_aa: CASSPQLAGYEQYF; cdr3_nt: TGTGCCAGCTCACCACAACTAGCGGGGTACGAGCAGTACTTC
v_call: TRBV6-5; j_call: TRBJ1-3; d_call: TRBD1; clone_size: -; cdr3_aa: CASSSKAGGNGNTIYF; cdr3_nt: TGTGCCAGCAGTTCTAAGGCAGGGGGCAATGGAAACACCATATATTTT
v_call: TRBV5-1; j_call: TRBJ2-3; d_call: -; clone_size: -; cdr3_aa: CASSLGTGYTDTQYF; cdr3_nt: TGCGCCAGCAGCTTGGGAACAGGGTACACAGATACGCAGTATTTT
v_call: TRBV18; j_call: TRBJ1-5; d_call: -; clone_size: once; cdr3_aa: CASSPSRDQPQHF; cdr3_nt: TGTGCCAGCTCACCATCCCGCGATCAGCCCCAGCATTTT
v_call: TRBV14; j_call: TRBJ2-1; d_call: TRBD1; clone_size: once; cdr3_aa: CASSQSTGSSYNEQFF; cdr3_nt: TGTGCCAGCAGCCAATCGACAGGGAGCTCCTACAATGAGCAGTTCTTC
v_call: TRBV28; j_call: TRBJ1-4; d_call: TRBD1; clone_size: -; cdr3_aa: CASSRTGGALGDEKLFF; cdr3_nt: TGTGCCAGCAGTCGGACAGGGGGCGCGTTAGGGGATGAAAAACTGTTTTTT
v_call: TRBV9; j_call: TRBJ2-1; d_call: TRBD1; clone_size: -; cdr3_aa: CASSEAVGQINNEQFF; cdr3_nt: TGTGCCAGCAGCGAAGCAGTGGGACAGATAAACAATGAGCAGTTCTTC
v_call: TRBV18; j_call: TRBJ1-2; d_call: TRBD1; clone_size: -; cdr3_aa: CASSPPTGTYGYTF; cdr3_nt: TGTGCCAGCTCACCTCCGACAGGGACCTATGGCTACACCTTC
v_call: TRBV14; j_call: TRBJ2-1; d_call: TRBD2; clone_size: -; cdr3_aa: CASSRTSGIYEQFF; cdr3_nt: TGTGCCAGCAGCCGGACTAGCGGGATTTATGAGCAGTTCTTC
v_call: TRBV5-4; j_call: TRBJ2-1; d_call: -; clone_size: -; cdr3_aa: CASSLIENSYNEQFF; cdr3_nt: TGTGCCAGCAGCTTGATAGAGAACAGTTACAATGAGCAGTTCTTC
v_call: TRBV14; j_call: TRBJ1-1; d_call: -; clone_size: -; cdr3_aa: CASSHMGQTEAFF; cdr3_nt: TGTGCCAGCAGCCACATGGGGCAGACTGAAGCTTTCTTT
v_call: TRBV10-3; j_call: TRBJ2-5; d_call: TRBD2; clone_size: -; cdr3_aa: CAISSSRTSGETQYF; cdr3_nt: TGTGCCATCAGTTCCTCCCGGACTAGCGGAGAGACCCAGTACTTC
v_call: TRBV27; j_call: TRBJ2-1; d_call: -; clone_size: once; cdr3_aa: CASSYLQTKYNEQFF; cdr3_nt: TGTGCCAGCAGTTACCTACAGACAAAGTACAATGAGCAGTTCTTC
v_call: TRBV25-1; j_call: TRBJ2-5; d_call: -; clone_size: -; cdr3_aa: CASSGATSTRETQYF; cdr3_nt: TGTGCCAGCAGTGGGGCGACCTCAACCCGAGAGACCCAGTACTTC
v_call: TRBV6-5; j_call: TRBJ1-4; d_call: -; clone_size: -; cdr3_aa: CASFRPQGREKLFF; cdr3_nt: TGTGCCAGCTTTAGGCCCCAGGGGCGTGAAAAACTGTTTTTT
v_call: TRBV6-5; j_call: TRBJ2-1; d_call: -; clone_size: -; cdr3_aa: CASSLPPGKNNEQFF; cdr3_nt: TGTGCCAGCAGTTTGCCCCCGGGGAAGAACAATGAGCAGTTCTTC
v_call: TRBV2; j_call: TRBJ2-3; d_call: -; clone_size: -; cdr3_aa: CASSIEQGYADTQYF; cdr3_nt: TGTGCCAGCAGTATAGAACAGGGATACGCAGATACGCAGTATTTT
v_call: TRBV30; j_call: TRBJ1-4; d_call: -; clone_size: -; cdr3_aa: CAQSGRGRNEKLFF; cdr3_nt: TGTGCTCAAAGTGGGCGGGGGCGTAATGAAAAACTGTTTTTT
v_call: TRBV20-1; j_call: TRBJ2-2; d_call: -; clone_size: -; cdr3_aa: CSAPQGAELFF; cdr3_nt: TGCAGTGCACCCCAGGGCGCCGAGCTGTTTTTT
v_call: TRBV7-7; j_call: TRBJ2-7; d_call: -; clone_size: -; cdr3_aa: CASSLNLQGEQYF; cdr3_nt: TGTGCTAGCAGCTTGAACCTACAGGGTGAGCAGTACTTC
v_call: TRBV7-9; j_call: TRBJ2-1; d_call: -; clone_size: -; cdr3_aa: CASSLDGGGEQFF; cdr3_nt: TGTGCCAGCAGCTTAGATGGAGGAGGTGAGCAGTTCTTC
v_call: TRBV5-5; j_call: TRBJ2-7; d_call: -; clone_size: -; cdr3_aa: CASSPSLQVPYEQYF; cdr3_nt: TGTGCCAGCAGCCCTTCTTTACAGGTCCCCTACGAGCAGTACTTC
v_call: TRBV5-8; j_call: TRBJ1-1; d_call: -; clone_size: -; cdr3_aa: CASSLIRGNTEAFF; cdr3_nt: TGTGCCAGCAGCTTGATACGGGGGAACACTGAAGCTTTCTTT
v_call: TRBV5-1; j_call: TRBJ2-7; d_call: TRBD1; clone_size: -; cdr3_aa: CASSGGGQGSYEQYF; cdr3_nt: TGCGCCAGCAGCGGGGGGGGACAGGGATCCTACGAGCAGTACTTC
v_call: TRBV5-1; j_call: TRBJ2-1; d_call: TRBD2; clone_size: -; cdr3_aa: CASKLAGGNEQFF; cdr3_nt: TGCGCCAGCAAACTAGCGGGGGGCAATGAGCAGTTCTTC
v_call: TRBV7-3; j_call: TRBJ2-2; d_call: TRBD1; clone_size: few; cdr3_aa: CASSMGQGAFTGELFF; cdr3_nt: TGTGCCAGCAGCATGGGACAGGGGGCTTTTACCGGGGAGCTGTTTTTT
v_call: TRBV7-2; j_call: TRBJ2-7; d_call: -; clone_size: -; cdr3_aa: CASSLSPGGTYEQYF; cdr3_nt: TGTGCCAGCAGCTTATCTCCAGGGGGGACTTACGAGCAGTACTTC
v_call: TRBV2; j_call: TRBJ1-3; d_call: TRBD1; clone_size: -; cdr3_aa: CASGDSFSGNTIYF; cdr3_nt: TGTGCCAGCGGGGACAGCTTCTCTGGAAACACCATATATTTT
v_call: TRBV30; j_call: TRBJ1-1; d_call: -; clone_size: few; cdr3_aa: CAWSRGIGEAFF; cdr3_nt: TGTGCCTGGAGTAGAGGGATTGGGGAAGCTTTCTTT
v_call: TRBV29-1; j_call: TRBJ1-3; d_call: -; clone_size: -; cdr3_aa: CSAVEAFSGNTIYF; cdr3_nt: TGCAGCGCGGTCGAGGCTTTCTCTGGAAACACCATATATTTT
v_call: TRBV19; j_call: TRBJ1-2; d_call: TRBD1; clone_size: -; cdr3_aa: CASSTLPGEGGHGYTF; cdr3_nt: TGTGCCAGTAGTACGCTTCCGGGGGAAGGGGGCCACGGCTACACCTTC
v_call: TRBV11-3; j_call: TRBJ2-7; d_call: -; clone_size: -; cdr3_aa: CASSSGQPPYEQYF; cdr3_nt: TGTGCCAGCAGCTCCGGACAACCACCCTACGAGCAGTACTTC
v_call: TRBV5-1; j_call: TRBJ1-2; d_call: TRBD1; clone_size: -; cdr3_aa: CASSLRGQGEANYGYTF; cdr3_nt: TGCGCCAGCAGCTTGCGGGGACAGGGGGAGGCTAACTATGGCTACACCTTC
v_call: TRBV5-6; j_call: TRBJ2-7; d_call: -; clone_size: -; cdr3_aa: CASSTAREWGEQYF; cdr3_nt: TGTGCCAGCAGCACGGCGAGGGAATGGGGAGAGCAGTACTTC
v_call: TRBV7-9; j_call: TRBJ2-1; d_call: -; clone_size: -; cdr3_aa: CASSPSQPGLSYNEQFF; cdr3_nt: TGTGCCAGCAGCCCTTCCCAACCGGGACTGAGCTACAATGAGCAGTTCTTC
v_call: TRBV7-9; j_call: TRBJ2-3; d_call: TRBD2; clone_size: -; cdr3_aa: CASSRVTSGRGRVADTQYF; cdr3_nt: TGTGCCAGCAGCAGGGTTACTAGCGGGAGGGGTCGGGTCGCAGATACGCAGTATTTT
v_call: TRBV5-4; j_call: TRBJ2-7; d_call: -; clone_size: -; cdr3_aa: CASSLGGGTSYEQYF; cdr3_nt: TGTGCCAGCAGCTTGGGGGGCGGGACCTCCTACGAGCAGTACTTC
v_call: TRBV5-1; j_call: TRBJ1-2; d_call: -; clone_size: -; cdr3_aa: CASSPGGGSNYGYTF; cdr3_nt: TGCGCCAGCAGCCCCGGGGGGGGCTCTAACTATGGCTACACCTTC
v_call: TRBV2; j_call: TRBJ2-5; d_call: TRBD1; clone_size: -; cdr3_aa: CASSRDRGRQETQYF; cdr3_nt: TGTGCCAGCAGTAGGGACAGGGGGCGCCAAGAGACCCAGTACTTC
v_call: TRBV5-1; j_call: TRBJ1-1; d_call: -; clone_size: -; cdr3_aa: CASSLVGVTEAFF; cdr3_nt: TGCGCCAGCAGCTTGGTCGGTGTTACTGAAGCTTTCTTT
v_call: TRBV21-1; j_call: TRBJ1-6; d_call: -; clone_size: -; cdr3_aa: CASSKNPNQVASPLHF; cdr3_nt: TGTGCCAGCAGCAAAAACCCAAACCAGGTGGCTTCACCCCTCCACTTT
v_call: TRBV29-1; j_call: TRBJ1-1; d_call: TRBD1; clone_size: -; cdr3_aa: CSVPSGDRGGTEAFF; cdr3_nt: TGCAGCGTTCCCTCTGGGGACAGGGGGGGCACTGAAGCTTTCTTT
v_call: TRBV2; j_call: TRBJ1-6; d_call: -; clone_size: -; cdr3_aa: CASSQSQGSSYNSPLHF; cdr3_nt: TGTGCCAGCAGTCAAAGCCAGGGGAGCTCCTATAATTCACCCCTCCACTTT
v_call: TRBV7-3; j_call: TRBJ2-1; d_call: TRBD1; clone_size: -; cdr3_aa: CASSLLGTGTNEQFF; cdr3_nt: TGTGCCAGCAGCTTATTAGGGACAGGGACCAATGAGCAGTTCTTC
v_call: TRBV6-5; j_call: TRBJ2-7; d_call: -; clone_size: -; cdr3_aa: CASTFPGARYEQYF; cdr3_nt: TGTGCCAGCACCTTCCCAGGGGCCCGTTACGAGCAGTACTTC
v_call: TRBV30; j_call: TRBJ1-1; d_call: -; clone_size: -; cdr3_aa: CAWTGVTNTEAFF; cdr3_nt: TGTGCCTGGACAGGGGTAACGAACACTGAAGCTTTCTTT
v_call: TRBV6-5; j_call: TRBJ2-7; d_call: -; clone_size: -; cdr3_aa: CASSRSQGSYEQYF; cdr3_nt: TGTGCCAGCAGCCGTAGTCAGGGGTCCTACGAGCAGTACTTC
v_call: TRBV13; j_call: TRBJ2-5; d_call: TRBD1; clone_size: few; cdr3_aa: CASSEDVSQGAETQYF; cdr3_nt: TGTGCCAGCAGCGAAGACGTCTCCCAGGGGGCAGAGACCCAGTACTTC